The clone carrying this T cell receptor beta chain has just a few counts. Its specificity is not known. Assay: immunoSEQ multiplex PCR; the TCRdb copy retains only in-frame clones and omits some. The table records around 110,000 clones, about 91% of them present only once. This sample was included in a study of graft-versus-host responses after intestinal transplantation. Study-wide results and caveats: After transplant, early declines in HvG clones were associated with peak levels of circulating GvH clones.

V gave up 4 bases and J gave up 3 bases; unmatched junction bases: 5. Germline-derived CDR1 and CDR2 are SEHNR and FQNEAQ (reference sequence). The CDR3 totals 14 residues. The genes are TRBV7-9 and TRBJ2-7; 8 bases line up with TRBD1. This clonotype was obtained from a human donor who was the organ donor for an intestinal transplant. Source: unstimulated CD4+ T cells sorted from spleen or lymph node cells, taken before transplant. CDR3 region: CASSYGQGNYEQYF. For the CDR3, the DNA is TGTGCCAGCAGCTATGGACAGGGAAACTACGAGCAGTACTTC.